This T cell receptor beta chain derives from a study of blood T cell repertoires in COVID-19. Living in 24 US areas, the participants were between roughly 18 and 89 years of age. Before being deemed recovered, Cohort 3 donors had two negative PCRs, clearance, or symptom resolution. Using immunoSEQ multiplex PCR, the repertoire was profiled, and TCRdb retains in-frame clones only, with some absent. The sample holds about 180,000 clones, approximately 78% seen once. With 3 bases removed from V and 3 bases from J, the gap between germline ends came to 15 bases. CDR1 is SGHNT, CDR2 YYREEE, per germline (reference sequence). The CDR3 covers 15 residues.

The clonotype comes from a woman aged 50 to 60 who had recovered from COVID-19. The source material was PBMCs or T cells enriched from blood (not recorded which). The chain carries TRBV5-4 and TRBJ1-1, with D possibly TRBD1 on 5 matching bases. The CDR3 reads CASSSYQGFHTEAFF. DNA of the CDR3: TGTGCCAGCAGCTCGTATCAGGGATTCCACACTGAAGCTTTCTTT.